The 11 T cell receptor beta chains below come from one sample, sequenced in a study of T cell repertoires in cytomegalovirus infection (dated by TCRdb to about 2019). The sequencing machine was an Illumina HiSeq 1500. The public reads were quality trimmed at Q25 with fastp and then assembled into clones with MiXCR by TCRdb, keeping productive beta chains. All rows with the same CDR3 protein become a single entry with the most common DNA and genes. This sample comprises around 900,000 distinct CDR3 sequences, approximately 31% of them detected only once. Around an eighth of the sample is in the top ten clones. The treatment or condition label, as the study defines it: in vitro stimulation with specific CMV peptide epitopes to enrich CMV-specific T cells. These TCRs are of unknown antigen specificity. This material consisted of cultured CD8+ T cells from PBMCs, taken from culture after CMV antigen stimulation. Every receptor here comes from a human donor in good health (CMV status not recorded). Some clones in this sample may be carry-over from other donors' samples.

This clonotype has more than one count but fewer than ten. The V and J genes are TRBV12-3 or TRBV12-4 and TRBJ1-2; D gene unclear. With 3 bases removed from V and 1 base from J, the gap between germline ends came to 15 bases. CDR3 length: 16 residues. In DNA form, the CDR3 reads TGTGCCAGCAGTTTCGGACGGAGCGGCGGTAACTATGGCTACACCTTC. This codes for CASSFGRSGGNYGYTF.

The rearrangement uses TRBV6-1 and TRBJ2-7; D is unclear. The V gene lost 7 bases and the J gene lost 0 bases, with 16 bases spanning the gap. Per the germline V gene, CDR1 is MNHNS and CDR2 is SASEGT. The CDR3 is 15 residues long. The CDR3: CASTPSRKYSYEQYF. The CDR3 DNA is TGTGCCAGCACCCCCTCAAGGAAATACTCCTACGAGCAGTACTTC.

This chain joins TRBV10-3 and TRBJ2-1, with 9 bases lining up with TRBD2. This CDR3 has 17 amino acids. The germline V gene encodes CDR1 ENHRY and CDR2 SYGVKD. Trimming at V came to 0 bases and at J to 7 bases, leaving 10 bases not matched to a gene. CDR3 DNA: TGTGCCATCAGTGAGTCAGATGGCGGGGGGGCTGGTAATGAGCAGTTCTTC. Residues: CAISESDGGGAGNEQFF.

This clonotype came up a few times. This chain uses TRBV5-6 with TRBJ2-1; the match to TRBD2 covers 8 bases. Per the germline V gene, CDR1 is SGHDT and CDR2 is YYEEEE. The trim removed 4 bases at V and 9 bases at J, leaving 6 bases unmatched. There are 13 residues in the CDR3. For the CDR3, the DNA is TGTGCCAGCAGCGTTACGGGGGGGGGTGAGCAGTTCTTC. Its protein is CASSVTGGGEQFF.

This chain uses TRBV12-3 or TRBV12-4 with TRBJ1-5, with D unclear. V shed 3 bases and J shed 0 bases, with 6 bases lying between them. This CDR3 contains 14 residues. The DNA of the CDR3 is TGTGCCAGCAGTTTTGCGTATAGCAATCAGCCCCAGCATTTT. It yields the protein CASSFAYSNQPQHF.

This rearrangement joins TRBV5-5 to TRBJ1-3; no definite D call. V shed 3 bases and J shed 1 base, with 11 bases lying between them. The germline V gene encodes CDR1 SGHKS and CDR2 YYEKEE (reference sequence). The CDR3 covers 15 residues. The CDR3 spells CASSWVFGSGNTIYF. As DNA, the CDR3 is TGTGCCAGCAGCTGGGTTTTCGGATCTGGAAACACCATATATTTT.

This clonotype turned up a few times. The chain carries TRBV7-9 and TRBJ2-4, with D perhaps TRBD1 (6 bases). This CDR3 has 15 residues. V was shortened by 2 bases and J by 8 bases, with 16 bases between the two germline ends. Germline V lookup: CDR1 SEHNR, CDR2 FQNEAQ (reference sequence). For the CDR3, the DNA is TGTGCCAGCAGCTTAAGCCTTGGGGGCAACGACATTCAGTACTTC. Residues: CASSLSLGGNDIQYF. Together with reference TRBV7-9 and TRBJ2-4, the CDR3 gives the full variable domain: DTGVSQNPRHKITKRGQNVTFRCDPISEHNRLYWYRQTLGQGPEFLTYFQNEAQLEKSRLLSDRFSAERPKGSFSTLEIQRTEQGDSAMYLCASSLSLGGNDIQYFGAGTRLSVL.

This CDR3 reads CASGLVEGVAGATTRGTQYF. In nucleotides, the CDR3 is TGTGCTAGTGGTTTGGTAGAAGGGGTAGCGGGGGCCACAACCCGAGGAACCCAGTACTTC. V usage is TRBV12-5 and J usage is TRBJ2-5; 9 positions agree with TRBD2. The trim removed 0 bases at V and 8 bases at J, leaving 22 bases unmatched. The CDR3 covers 20 residues. Germline CDR1 LGHNT, CDR2 FRNRAP. The variable domain in full, completed from reference TRBV12-5 and TRBJ2-5, reads DARVTQTPRHKVTEMGQEVTMRCQPILGHNTVFWYRQTMMQGLELLAYFRNRAPLDDSGMPKDRFSAEMPDATLATLKIQPSEPRDSAVYFCASGLVEGVAGATTRGTQYFGPGTRLLVL.

This clonotype was seen a few times. J is TRBJ2-3 and V is TRBV9; 7 bases are a match to TRBD2. The CDR3 sequence is 16 residues long. Germline assignment: CDR1 SGDLS and CDR2 YYNGEE. V gave up 0 bases and J gave up 2 bases; unmatched junction bases: 6. The CDR3 spells CASSVVASGSTDTQYF. The CDR3 coding sequence is TGTGCCAGCAGCGTAGTGGCTAGCGGATCCACAGATACGCAGTATTTT.

This chain links TRBV28 with TRBJ2-3, with D perhaps matching TRBD1 or TRBD2 (7 bases each). The CDR3 runs 15 residues. Trimming pared 8 bases from V and 1 base from J, leaving 16 bases between. Germline assignment: CDR1 MDHEN and CDR2 SYDVKM. CDR3 DNA sequence: TGTGCCAGCTTTACAGGGGAGGGGGGCACAGATACGCAGTATTTT. This codes for CASFTGEGGTDTQYF.

J is TRBJ2-7 and V is TRBV12-5; unclear D gene. The CDR3 extends over 12 amino acids. V was shortened by 0 bases and J by 2 bases, with 2 bases between the two germline ends. The germline V gene has CDR1 LGHNT and CDR2 FRNRAP. The CDR3 here is CASGLVPYEQYF. CDR3 bases: TGTGCTAGTGGTTTGGTGCCCTACGAGCAGTACTTC.